Below, 25 T cell receptor beta chains from the same sample are listed, as sequenced in a study of T and B cells in COVID-19 patients. TRB was amplified from about 260-540 ng of blood genomic DNA. Multiplex PCR with BIOMED2 TRB-A/B primer pools amplified TRB rearrangements. In TCRdb, the multiplex PCR reads were re-called with MiXCR into one record per CDR3 protein. The sample records roughly 15,000 distinct CDR3 sequences, 28% being singletons. Sequencing was carried out using blood. The receptors derive from a human donor who had recovered from COVID-19.

Within the sample, this clonotype is medium-sized. The J gene is TRBJ1-4, the V gene TRBV15; TRBD1 matches 10 bases. This CDR3 is built from 15 residues. The ends lost 1 base at V and 6 bases at J; junction bases unmatched: 2. The germline V gene encodes CDR1 LNHNV and CDR2 YYDKDF (reference sequence). CDR3 sequence: CATSRVGTGDEKLFF. In nucleotides, the CDR3 is TGTGCCACCAGCAGAGTCGGGACAGGGGATGAAAAACTGTTTTTT.

In this sample, this clonotype turned up once. This chain connects TRBV20-1 to TRBJ1-2; tentatively, D is TRBD1 (5 bases). V was pared by 2 bases and J by 5 bases, with 6 bases between. The germline CDR1 and CDR2 sequences are DFQATT and SNEGSKA (reference sequence). The CDR3 contains 11 residues. In DNA form, the CDR3 reads TGCAGTGCTAGACAGGGATATGGCTACACCTTC. Its translation: CSARQGYGYTF.

This clonotype was observed a few times. This chain links TRBV12-3 or TRBV12-4 with TRBJ1-1; D remains ambiguous. The CDR3 covers 12 residues. Trimming left V 3 bases short and J 6 bases short, with 8 bases between. The CDR3 DNA reads as TGTGCCAGCAGTTTTTTTTACCCTGAAGCTTTCTTT. Its protein product is CASSFFYPEAFF.

This chain connects TRBV7-6 to TRBJ2-5; 9 bases line up with TRBD1. V shed 8 bases and J 1 base; nucleotides not matched to a gene: 8. This CDR3 comprises 15 residues. Per the germline V gene, CDR1 is SGHVS and CDR2 is FNYEAQ. CDR3 coding DNA: TGTGCCAGCGGACTCGGGACAGGGATCCAAGAGACCCAGTACTTC. Amino acids: CASGLGTGIQETQYF.

This clonotype was observed at least ten times. J is TRBJ1-6 and V is TRBV6-5; 10 bases line up with TRBD1. CDR1 is MNHEY and CDR2 is SVGAGI in the germline V gene. This CDR3 region has 14 residues. V dropped 6 bases and J dropped 9; count of bases not matched to a gene: 5. Here the CDR3 reads CASSRDRGVSPLHF. CDR3 nucleotide sequence: TGTGCCAGCAGCCGGGACAGGGGAGTTTCACCCCTCCACTTT.

This clonotype was detected a few times. This chain joins TRBV27 and TRBJ1-1; 8 nucleotides align to TRBD1. This CDR3 region has 13 residues. With V trimmed by 4 bases and J by 8 bases, 6 bases remained unmatched. CDR1 is MNHEY and CDR2 is SMNVEV in the germline V gene (reference sequence). The CDR3 spells CASSSRTGLEAFF. CDR3 nucleotides: TGTGCCAGCAGTTCCCGGACAGGGTTAGAAGCTTTCTTT.

This clonotype appeared many times. V is TRBV6-1 and J is TRBJ2-2, with TRBD2 matching 10 bases. The CDR3 is 14 amino acids. From germline, CDR1 is MNHNS and CDR2 SASEGT. V shed 7 bases, J shed 6 bases, and the junction held 5 bases outside the gene matches. CDR3 sequence: CASTWTSGPGELFF. The CDR3 DNA reads TGTGCCAGCACATGGACTAGCGGCCCCGGGGAGCTGTTTTTT.

This clonotype was found once. With a much larger clone just one base away, this may be a read error. V and J are TRBV6-9 and TRBJ2-1, with TRBD2 matching over 14 bases. Looked up from germline, CDR1 is MNHGY and CDR2 is SVAAGI. V was pared by 6 bases and J by 6 bases, with 4 bases of the junction left unmatched. This CDR3 has 15 amino acids. CDR3: CASSPTSGGVNEQFF. The CDR3, as DNA: TGTGCCAGCAGCCCGACTAGCGGGGGGGTCAATGAGCAGTTCTTC.

This clonotype showed up just a few times. V and J are TRBV4-3 and TRBJ2-7, with D maybe TRBD2 (7 bases). The germline CDR1 and CDR2 sequences are LGHNA and YSLEER. Trimming removed 4 bases from V and 0 bases from J, with 16 bases in between. CDR3 length: 16 residues. The CDR3 here is CASSRGLRGASYEQYF. The CDR3 DNA reads TGCGCCAGCAGCCGAGGACTTCGGGGGGCCTCCTACGAGCAGTACTTC.

Concerning this clonotype: Being one base from a much bigger clone, this may be a read error. This chain joins TRBV18 and TRBJ2-7; D is undetermined. There are 12 residues in the CDR3. Germline CDR1 and CDR2: KGHSH and LQKENI. Trimming took off 5 bases at V and 5 bases at J, with 10 bases between the two ends. In DNA, the CDR3 is TGTGCCAGCTCAACTGACCCCAACGAGCAGTACTTC. It is translated as CASSTDPNEQYF.

The chain joins TRBV5-1 to TRBJ1-2, with 8 bases lining up with TRBD1. CDR1 and CDR2 (germline): SGHRS, YFSETQ. Unmatched junction bases numbered 3, after V lost 2 bases and J lost 6 bases. This CDR3 contains 13 residues. The CDR3 DNA reads as TGCGCCAGCAGCTTAACAGGGGGAGATGGCTACACCTTC. The encoded protein is CASSLTGGDGYTF.

This clonotype is labeled medium-sized. The chain uses TRBV19 and TRBJ2-5, with D possibly being TRBD2 (6 bases). Looked up from germline, CDR1 is LNHDA and CDR2 is SQIVND (reference sequence). This CDR3 is built from 14 residues. The V end was cut by 3 bases, the J end by 0 bases, with 8 bases between. The CDR3 loop reads CASSIRGYQETQYF. The CDR3 bases are TGTGCCAGTAGTATTCGGGGGTACCAAGAGACCCAGTACTTC. Supplemented by reference TRBV19 and TRBJ2-5, the full variable domain reads DGGITQSPKYLFRKEGQNVTLSCEQNLNHDAMYWYRQDPGQGLRLIYYSQIVNDFQKGDIAEGYSVSREKKESFPLTVTSAQKNPTAFYLCASSIRGYQETQYFGPGTRLLVL.

This clonotype was picked up a small number of times. The V gene is TRBV18, the J gene TRBJ1-1; D unclear. This CDR3 is 15 amino acids long. Germline V gene sequence: CDR1 KGHSH, CDR2 LQKENI. V was pared by 3 bases and J by 7 bases, with 18 bases between. The CDR3 spells CASSPFDNSLSEAFF. For the CDR3, the DNA is TGTGCCAGCTCACCTTTCGACAACAGCCTAAGTGAAGCTTTCTTT.

This clonotype was observed a handful of times. The chain joins TRBV7-3 to TRBJ1-2, with 7 bases aligning to TRBD1. From germline, CDR1 is SGHTA and CDR2 FQGTGA. V shed 9 bases and J 5 bases; nucleotides not matched to a gene: 6. CDR3 length: 12 residues. CDR3 in amino acids: CARTGPSYGYTF. For the CDR3, the DNA is TGTGCCAGGACAGGGCCATCGTATGGCTACACCTTC.

In its sample, this clonotype is medium-sized. This chain joins TRBV12-3 or TRBV12-4 and TRBJ2-5, with TRBD2 matching 12 bases. V shed 6 bases, J shed 5 bases, and the junction held 13 bases outside the gene matches. The CDR3 consists of 17 residues. The CDR3 nucleotides are TGTGCCAGCAGCCTGGCTAGCGGGGGGGCCTTTATGGAGACCCAGTACTTC. Its translation: CASSLASGGAFMETQYF.

The rearrangement uses TRBV20-1 and TRBJ2-5; 10 bases are shared with TRBD2. There are 12 residues in the CDR3. Looked up from germline, CDR1 is DFQATT and CDR2 is SNEGSKA (reference sequence). The V gene end was trimmed by 5 bases and the J gene end by 5 bases; junction bases not matched to a gene: 2. The chain's CDR3 is CSAQTSGETQYF. DNA for the CDR3: TGCAGTGCTCAGACTAGCGGGGAGACCCAGTACTTC.

The CDR3 DNA reads TGTGCCAGCAGCTTCTTCGGGTATCGGAATGAGCAGTTCTTC. It specifies CASSFFGYRNEQFF. This chain joins TRBV7-9 and TRBJ2-1, with D unresolved. Germline V lookup: CDR1 SEHNR, CDR2 FQNEAQ (reference sequence). V was shortened by 3 bases and J by 7 bases, with 13 bases between the two germline ends. The CDR3 is 14 amino acids.

This clonotype was found many times. The chain is built from TRBV12-3 or TRBV12-4 and TRBJ2-3; D remains ambiguous. Trimming stripped 2 bases from V and 2 bases from J, with 14 bases between. CDR3 length: 16 amino acids. The CDR3 sequence is CASSLLATPHTDTQYF. In DNA, the CDR3 is TGTGCCAGCAGTTTATTGGCTACTCCTCACACAGATACGCAGTATTTT.

This sequence joins TRBV12-3 or TRBV12-4 and TRBJ1-2; D possibly corresponds to TRBD1 (6 bases). V was clipped by 6 bases and J by 0 bases, with 11 bases between them. The CDR3 is 14 amino acids. This CDR3 is CASRSGEANYGYTF. Here the CDR3 DNA reads TGTGCCAGCAGATCAGGGGAAGCTAACTATGGCTACACCTTC.

The J gene is TRBJ2-5, the V gene TRBV5-6, with D perhaps being TRBD1 or TRBD2 (5 bases each). Trimming shortened V by 3 bases and J by 5 bases, and 14 bases separated the two germline ends. Germline-derived CDR1 and CDR2 are SGHDT and YYEEEE. CDR3 length equals 14 residues. CDR3 amino acids: CASSWGFGAETQYF. The CDR3 nucleotides are TGTGCCAGCAGCTGGGGGTTTGGGGCGGAGACCCAGTACTTC.

This CDR3 is CASSLGPPGYGQPQHF. The DNA for the CDR3 is TGTGCCAGCAGTTTGGGTCCCCCGGGATATGGACAGCCCCAGCATTTT. V usage is TRBV27 and J usage is TRBJ1-5; D ambiguous. Germline V gene data show CDR1 as MNHEY and CDR2 as SMNVEV (reference sequence). V lost 3 bases, J lost 7 bases, and 19 bases lay in between. The CDR3 length is 16 residues.

CDR3 nucleotides: TGTGCCACGAAGACAGGGGGTGCCGAGCAGTACTTC. This codes for CATKTGGAEQYF. The gene calls are TRBV10-3 and TRBJ2-7, with TRBD1 matching 9 bases. In germline, CDR1 is ENHRY, CDR2 SYGVKD. The V segment lost 10 bases and the J segment 6 bases; nucleotides outside the gene matches: 7. The CDR3 covers 12 residues.

The chain uses TRBV7-3 and TRBJ2-6; D ambiguous. Germline values: CDR1 SGHTA, CDR2 FQGTGA. V lost 3 bases and J lost 0, with 15 bases in between. The CDR3 extends over 18 amino acids. In DNA form, the CDR3 reads TGTGCCAGCAGCTTGAGTCGTGGCAGCTTCTCTGGGGCCAACGTCCTGACTTTC. Its protein product is CASSLSRGSFSGANVLTF.

This clonotype was seen repeatedly, ten times or more. V usage is TRBV5-6 and J usage is TRBJ2-7, with D unresolved. The CDR3 is 12 residues long. The germline V and J ends were trimmed by 4 bases and 9 bases, with 14 bases remaining between them. Germline CDR1 reads SGHDT; CDR2 reads YYEEEE. The CDR3 region is CASSAVLRGQYF. DNA of the CDR3: TGTGCCAGCAGCGCCGTGCTACGCGGGCAGTACTTC.

The rearrangement links TRBV19 to TRBJ1-3, with TRBD1 as a possible D gene (5 bases). CDR1 is LNHDA and CDR2 is SQIVND in the germline V gene (reference sequence). CDR3 length: 13 residues. Trimming took off 7 bases at V and 2 bases at J, with 9 bases between the two ends. CDR3 protein: CASKVRAGNTIYF. The CDR3 nucleotides are TGTGCCAGTAAGGTCAGGGCTGGAAACACCATATATTTT.